This TCR beta chain was found in a study of identical twins. This clonotype was observed a handful of times. TCRdb re-called the 5' RACE reads with MiXCR, one entry per CDR3 protein. The top ten hold about an eighth of the sample, which has some 790,000 distinct CDR3 sequences, 18% seen once. CDR3 length equals 13 residues. Germline V CDR1 and CDR2: MNHNS, SASEGT. With 10 bases removed from V and 0 bases from J, the gap between germline ends came to 13 bases. These data were also filed under a second study, of T cells expressing NK-cell markers. That study adds: In a handful of donors, dominant clonotypes made up about 28.3-65% of CD3+CD56-NKG2C+ cells.

This receptor was obtained from a woman between 18 and 29 years old in good health. This rearrangement joins TRBV6-1 to TRBJ2-7; D is tentatively TRBD1 or TRBD2 (5 bases each). Material for sequencing was PBMCs. The CDR3 DNA follows: TGTGCCATTACCGACGGGACCTCCTACGAGCAGTACTTC. Translating gives CAITDGTSYEQYF.